A selection of T cell receptor beta chains follows, all from one sample in a study of long-term antiretroviral therapy in people with HIV. This table comes from immunoSEQ multiplex PCR, and its TCRdb copy is limited to in-frame clones, with some not included. The sample includes about 24,000 clones, 75% to 90% of them seen just once. The sample was unsorted PBMCs, taken about 6.1 years after starting antiretroviral therapy. Receptors were obtained from a young man with HIV. The CDR3 runs from the conserved cysteine through the conserved F or W. D genes are given only for firm matches. Expanded clones get a size class; other rows say once, few or many, or leave the size out.

TRBJ1-2	-	TRBV7-9	TRBD1	CASSPTGGLGYTF	TGTGCCAGCAGCCCAACAGGGGGCTTGGGCTACACCTTC
TRBJ2-1	-	TRBV27	TRBD2	CASSLTPAGRRHEQFF	TGTGCCAGCAGTTTAACCCCAGCGGGACGAAGACATGAGCAGTTCTTC
TRBJ1-2	-	TRBV28	-	CASSLDTRANYGYTF	TGTGCCAGCAGTTTAGACACACGAGCTAACTATGGCTACACCTTC
TRBJ1-3	-	TRBV18	TRBD1	CASSPRTGLGGNTIYF	TGTGCCAGCTCACCGCGGACAGGGCTGGGAGGAAACACCATATATTTT
TRBJ1-6	-	TRBV4-1	-	CASSQDGPQRVGSPLHF	TGCGCCAGCAGCCAAGATGGACCCCAGCGCGTAGGGTCACCCCTCCACTTT
TRBJ2-3	-	TRBV27	TRBD1	CASSDRDDPDTQYF	TGTGCCAGCAGCGACAGGGACGACCCAGATACGCAGTATTTT
TRBJ2-7	-	TRBV6-4	TRBD2	CASSPQGLPTYEQYF	TGTGCCAGCAGCCCCCAGGGACTACCTACCTACGAGCAGTACTTC
TRBJ2-2	-	TRBV7-2	-	CASSISWELFF	TGTGCCAGCAGTATTAGTTGGGAGCTGTTTTTT
TRBJ2-3	-	TRBV2	-	CASKLDYTSNTQYF	TGTGCCAGCAAGTTGGACTACACTTCCAATACGCAGTATTTT
TRBJ2-7	-	TRBV30	-	CAWRPPAGSYEQYF	TGTGCCTGGAGACCTCCAGCGGGCTCCTACGAGCAGTACTTC
TRBJ2-3	-	TRBV11-2	TRBD2	CASSMTSGRVADTQYF	TGTGCCAGCAGCATGACTAGCGGGAGAGTCGCAGATACGCAGTATTTT
TRBJ1-2	-	TRBV5-1	TRBD1	CASSPTGGDYGYTF	TGCGCCAGCAGTCCCACAGGGGGCGACTATGGCTACACCTTC
TRBJ1-1	-	TRBV5-4	TRBD1	CASRIQGGHTEAFF	TGTGCCAGCAGAATTCAGGGGGGTCACACTGAAGCTTTCTTT
TRBJ1-2	-	TRBV6-5	-	CASIPLGGHYYGYTF	TGTGCCAGCATCCCCCTCGGGGGGCACTACTATGGCTACACCTTC
TRBJ2-7	once	TRBV29-1	TRBD1	CSVGTGKVGEQYF	TGCAGCGTGGGGACAGGGAAAGTGGGAGAGCAGTACTTC
TRBJ1-1	few	TRBV2	-	CASSETGRAEAFF	TGTGCCAGCAGTGAAACCGGACGGGCTGAAGCTTTCTTT
TRBJ2-2	-	TRBV9	-	CASSVERGGSGELFF	TGTGCCAGCAGCGTAGAAAGGGGGGGGTCCGGGGAGCTGTTTTTT
TRBJ2-7	once	TRBV5-1	TRBD1	CASGQGSTYEQYF	TGCGCCAGCGGACAGGGGTCTACCTACGAGCAGTACTTC
TRBJ2-3	-	TRBV19	-	CASSIGPYQDTQYF	TGTGCCAGTAGTATAGGGCCCTACCAGGATACGCAGTATTTT
TRBJ2-6	-	TRBV2	-	CASSEWGGSGANVLTF	TGTGCCAGCAGTGAGTGGGGCGGCTCTGGGGCCAACGTCCTGACTTTC
TRBJ1-1	-	TRBV7-2	-	CASSLDLGVTEAFF	TGTGCCAGCAGCTTAGATCTGGGCGTCACTGAAGCTTTCTTT
TRBJ2-1	-	TRBV6-6	TRBD1	CASRGQGKDYNEQFF	TGTGCCAGCAGAGGACAGGGGAAGGACTACAATGAGCAGTTCTTC
TRBJ1-6	-	TRBV6-5	-	CASSGKGVGDSPLHF	TGTGCCAGCAGTGGAAAGGGCGTCGGGGATTCACCCCTCCACTTT
TRBJ2-5	-	TRBV2	-	CASSDVRGQETQYF	TGTGCCAGCAGTGATGTCAGGGGCCAAGAGACCCAGTACTTC
TRBJ2-7	-	TRBV6-1	TRBD1	CASNPQGEGYEQYF	TGTGCCAGCAACCCACAGGGGGAAGGCTACGAGCAGTACTTC
TRBJ1-2	-	TRBV15	-	CATMGPSGGYTF	TGTGCCACCATGGGGCCCTCGGGTGGCTACACCTTC